The TCR beta chain described here comes from a study of T cells in localized non-small cell lung cancer. General study results and limits: Median approximately 61 top-100 tumor clones were shared with paired adjacent lung. Compared with tumor, uninvolved adjacent lung displayed greater T cell clonality, ranking highest overall.

Produced via immunoSEQ multiplex PCR; TCRdb's table is partial and in-frame only. Of under 6,500 clones detected, about a third appear once; the ten largest clones hold 7.5% to 8%. About this clone: Its antigen is unidentified.

Germline CDR1 SGHRS, CDR2 YFSETQ. CDR3 length equals 15 residues. J was trimmed by 0 bases and V by 4 bases; bases with no gene match: 6. The receptor comes from a female donor aged 60 or older with stage I lung adenocarcinoma. The rearrangement links TRBV5-1 to TRBJ1-2; TRBD1 aligns across 7 bases. The sample was lung tumor tissue, taken before any cancer treatment. The CDR3 is CASSRDGTANYGYTF. The DNA for the CDR3 is TGCGCCAGCAGCCGCGACGGGACAGCTAACTATGGCTACACCTTC.